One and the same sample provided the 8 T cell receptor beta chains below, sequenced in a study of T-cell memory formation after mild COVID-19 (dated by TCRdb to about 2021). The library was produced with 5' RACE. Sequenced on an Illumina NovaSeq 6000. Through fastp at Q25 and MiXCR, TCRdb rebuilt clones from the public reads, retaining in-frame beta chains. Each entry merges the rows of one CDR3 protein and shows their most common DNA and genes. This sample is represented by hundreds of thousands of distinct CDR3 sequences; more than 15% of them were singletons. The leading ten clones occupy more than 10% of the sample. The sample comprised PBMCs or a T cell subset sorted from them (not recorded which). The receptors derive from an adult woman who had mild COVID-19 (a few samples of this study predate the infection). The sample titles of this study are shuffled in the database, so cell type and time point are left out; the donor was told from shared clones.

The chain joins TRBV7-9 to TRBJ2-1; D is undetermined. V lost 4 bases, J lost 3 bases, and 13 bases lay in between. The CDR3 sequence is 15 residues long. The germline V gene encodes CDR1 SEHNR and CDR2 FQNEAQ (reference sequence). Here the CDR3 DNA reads TGTGCCAGCAGCTCCAGAGGCCCTCTCTACAATGAGCAGTTCTTC. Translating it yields CASSSRGPLYNEQFF.

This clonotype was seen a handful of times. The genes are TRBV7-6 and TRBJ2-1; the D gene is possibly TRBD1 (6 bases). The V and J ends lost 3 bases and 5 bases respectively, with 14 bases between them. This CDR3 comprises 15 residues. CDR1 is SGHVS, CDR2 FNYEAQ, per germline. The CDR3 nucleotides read TGTGCCAGCAGCTTCACGGGACAAGCCAACAATGAGCAGTTCTTC. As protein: CASSFTGQANNEQFF. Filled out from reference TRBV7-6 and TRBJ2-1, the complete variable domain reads GAGVSQSPRYKVTKRGQDVALRCDPISGHVSLYWYRQALGQGPEFLTYFNYEAQQDKSGLPNDRFSAERPEGSISTLTIQRTEQRDSAMYRCASSFTGQANNEQFFGPGTRLTVL.

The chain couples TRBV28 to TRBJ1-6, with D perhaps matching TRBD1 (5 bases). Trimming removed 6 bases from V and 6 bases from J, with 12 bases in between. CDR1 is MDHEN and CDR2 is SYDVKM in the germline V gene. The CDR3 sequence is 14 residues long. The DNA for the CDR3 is TGTGCCAGCAGCCCCCAGGGACTTAATTCACCCCTCCACTTT. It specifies CASSPQGLNSPLHF.

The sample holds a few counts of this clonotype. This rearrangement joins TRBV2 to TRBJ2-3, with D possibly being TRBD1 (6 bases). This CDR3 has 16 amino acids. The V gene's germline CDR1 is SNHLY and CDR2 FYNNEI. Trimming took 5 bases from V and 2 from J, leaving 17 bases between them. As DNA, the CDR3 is TGTGCCAGCAGTCAAAACAGGGCTCAACCCACAGATACGCAGTATTTT. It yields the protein CASSQNRAQPTDTQYF. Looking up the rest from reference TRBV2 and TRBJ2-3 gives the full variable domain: EPEVTQTPSHQVTQMGQEVILRCVPISNHLYFYWYRQILGQKVEFLVSFYNNEISEKSEIFDDQFSVERPDGSNFTLKIRSTKLEDSAMYFCASSQNRAQPTDTQYFGPGTRLTVL.

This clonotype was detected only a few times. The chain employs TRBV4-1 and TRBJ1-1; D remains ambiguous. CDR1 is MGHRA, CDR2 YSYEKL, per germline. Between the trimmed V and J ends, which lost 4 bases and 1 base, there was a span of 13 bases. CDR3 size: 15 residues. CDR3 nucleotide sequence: TGCGCCAGCAGCCCAAACGGACGGCAGAACACTGAAGCTTTCTTT. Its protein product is CASSPNGRQNTEAFF.

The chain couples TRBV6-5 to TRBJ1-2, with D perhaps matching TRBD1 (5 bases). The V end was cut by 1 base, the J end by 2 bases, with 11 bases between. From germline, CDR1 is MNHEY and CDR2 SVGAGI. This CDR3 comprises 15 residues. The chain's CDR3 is CASSYFLPGNYGYTF. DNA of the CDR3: TGTGCCAGCAGTTACTTCCTACCAGGGAACTATGGCTACACCTTC.

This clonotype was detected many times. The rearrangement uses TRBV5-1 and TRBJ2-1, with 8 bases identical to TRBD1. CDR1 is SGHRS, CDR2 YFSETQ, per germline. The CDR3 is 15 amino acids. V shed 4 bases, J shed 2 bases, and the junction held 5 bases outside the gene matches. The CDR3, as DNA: TGCGCCAGCAGCAAAGGACAGGGTGCCTACAATGAGCAGTTCTTC. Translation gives CASSKGQGAYNEQFF.

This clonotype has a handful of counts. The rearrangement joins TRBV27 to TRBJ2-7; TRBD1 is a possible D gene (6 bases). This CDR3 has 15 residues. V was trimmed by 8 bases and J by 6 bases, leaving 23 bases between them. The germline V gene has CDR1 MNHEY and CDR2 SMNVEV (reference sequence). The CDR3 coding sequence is TGTGCCAGCTTAGTGGGAAACAGGGTAAGCGGCGAGCAGTACTTC. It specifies CASLVGNRVSGEQYF.